The sequence of this T cell receptor beta chain was determined in a study of T-cell reconstitution after alpha-beta-depleted transplantation in children. Study-wide results and caveats: Roughly two months post-transplant, alpha-beta T cells reportedly originated from several hundred graft clones that had expanded. In some patients, recipient T cells and intrathymic progenitors surviving conditioning explained high day-60 diversity. Counts and diversity of T cells one year after transplant came mostly from newly produced T cells.

V lost 7 bases and J lost 8; bases outside the gene matches: 9. The CDR3 runs to 14 residues. Researchers prepared the TCRbeta library using unique molecular identifiers, the study reports. TCRdb re-called the PCR reads with MiXCR, one entry per CDR3 protein. The top ten hold about 2.2% of the sample, which has a few hundred thousand distinct CDR3 sequences, over 10% seen once. Note on this clonotype: The antigen remains unidentified.

The clonotype comes from a male patient aged 5 to 17 who had a stem cell transplant for acute myeloid leukemia, so the T cells may come from the graft donor. The V gene is TRBV12-3 or TRBV12-4, the J gene TRBJ2-3; 10 bases map to TRBD2. The material sequenced was PBMCs, mostly from graft donor cells, taken 360 days after TCRalphabeta/CD19-depleted stem cell transplant. This chain's CDR3 is CASKLAGEVGTQYF. The CDR3 DNA follows: TGTGCCAGCAAGCTAGCGGGAGAAGTGGGTACGCAGTATTTT.